What follows describes a single TCR beta chain. Other DNA sequences from this sample encode an identical CDR3 as well. These data originate in a study of T cell changes during pregnancy in multiple sclerosis. Repertoires were generated with immunoSEQ multiplex PCR, while TCRdb's copy carries only in-frame clones and drops some. Found here are around 71,000 clones, 90% to 95% of them singletons; the top ten hold approximately 1.2%. The CDR3 loop spans 13 amino acids. The germline V gene has CDR1 SGDLS and CDR2 YYNGEE. V lost 2 bases to trimming and J lost 0 bases, with 5 bases between them. The rearrangement links TRBV9 to TRBJ1-1; D uncertain. The sequenced sample was peripheral blood, obtained in the third trimester of pregnancy. The clonotype was recovered from a female donor with multiple sclerosis, enrolled in a pregnancy study. DNA for the CDR3: TGTGCCAGCAGCGTTTCCATGAACACTGAAGCTTTCTTT. This gives the protein CASSVSMNTEAFF. The complete variable domain, with remaining parts taken from reference TRBV9 and TRBJ1-1, reads DSGVTQTPKHLITATGQRVTLRCSPRSGDLSVYWYQQSLDQGLQFLIQYYNGEERAKGNILERFSAQQFPDLHSELNLSSLELGDSALYFCASSVSMNTEAFFGQGTRLTVV.